This is a list of T cell receptor beta chains from one sample in a study of cytomegalovirus exposure and HLA in healthy donors. Assay used: immunoSEQ multiplex PCR; TCRdb lists only in-frame clones, some missing. The sample has approximately 190,000 clones, nearly 80% seen once; the top ten hold less than 6%. The source material was PBMCs. These receptor sequences come from a woman younger than 45 in good health and CMV-seropositive. CDR3s include the opening cysteine and the closing phenylalanine or tryptophan.

TRBJ2-2 TRBV4-3 CASSQDGGRGYGELFF
TRBJ1-4 TRBV5-8 CASSLWEPHTGRDEKLFF
TRBJ2-2 TRBV28 CASSLGGVVTGELFF
TRBJ1-2 TRBV4-1 CASSTDRGLYGYTF
TRBJ2-7 TRBV4-2 CASSQADYEQYF
TRBJ1-1 TRBV6-1 CASSEPVMNTEAFF
TRBJ1-5 TRBV6-5 CASSYSGGTQPQHF
TRBJ2-7 TRBV7-9 CASSFLTGLGEQYF
TRBJ1-5 TRBV7-2 CASSFRGTQPQHF
TRBJ2-2 TRBV28 CASSLIGATGELFF
TRBJ2-3 TRBV9 CASTRGVVRTDTQYF
TRBJ2-7 TRBV4-2 CASSQRTGLVLYEQYF
TRBJ1-1 TRBV4-3 CASSHGRGWNTEAFF
TRBJ1-4 TRBV19 CASSIRDRLNEKLFF
TRBJ2-3 TRBV19 CASSLGTGLSTDTQYF
TRBJ1-2 TRBV2 CASRDSGYTF
TRBJ1-1 TRBV9 CASSTGGIDTEAFF
TRBJ2-7 TRBV28 CASVTRDRAYEQYF
TRBJ2-7 TRBV6-1 CASIGGYEQYF
TRBJ2-7 TRBV4-1 CASSQGMGAGGGEQYF
TRBJ1-2 TRBV15 CATSRRGGRSNYGYTF
TRBJ2-1 TRBV19 CASSPRQGDEQFF
TRBJ1-4 TRBV19 CASKGTGAEKLFF
TRBJ2-1 TRBV29-1 CSVHRTGVGEQFF
TRBJ2-3 TRBV28 CASSYQEGYYTDTQYF
TRBJ1-4 TRBV28 CAVQPGGGEKLFF
TRBJ1-1 TRBV2 CASSARQGKEDEAFF
TRBJ1-3 TRBV27 CASSPTGGSGNTIYF